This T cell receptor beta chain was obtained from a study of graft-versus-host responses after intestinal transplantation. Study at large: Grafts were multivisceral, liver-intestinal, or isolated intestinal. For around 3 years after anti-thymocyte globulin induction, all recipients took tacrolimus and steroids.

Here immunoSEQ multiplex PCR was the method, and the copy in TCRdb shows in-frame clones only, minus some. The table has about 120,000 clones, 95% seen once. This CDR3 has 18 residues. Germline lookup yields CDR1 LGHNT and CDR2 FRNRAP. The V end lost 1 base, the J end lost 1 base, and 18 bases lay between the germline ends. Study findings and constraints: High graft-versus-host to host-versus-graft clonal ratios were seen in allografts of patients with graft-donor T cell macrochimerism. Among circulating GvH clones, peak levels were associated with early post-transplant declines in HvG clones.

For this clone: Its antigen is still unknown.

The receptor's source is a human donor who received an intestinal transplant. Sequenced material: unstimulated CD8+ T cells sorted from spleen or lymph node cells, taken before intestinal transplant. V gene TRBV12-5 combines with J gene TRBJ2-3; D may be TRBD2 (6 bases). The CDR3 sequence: CASGLAKTGTGGTDTQYF. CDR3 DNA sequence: TGTGCTAGTGGTTTGGCAAAGACCGGGACTGGGGGCACAGATACGCAGTATTTT.